This TCR beta chain was sequenced in a study of blood T cells in healthy people across ages. A J-beta primer mix and a sample-barcoded 5' primer were used in a second PCR of roughly 6 to 11 cycles. TCRdb re-analysed the 5' RACE reads in MiXCR, keeping a single row per CDR3 protein. This sample has about 1.8 million distinct CDR3 sequences, with about 50% found just once. Sequencing was done on a sample of blood. This TCR derives from a woman aged 40 to 50 in good health.

DNA of the CDR3: TGCAGTGCGGACCTAGGTGGGAGCGGCACAGATACGCAGTATTTT. Encoded protein: CSADLGGSGTDTQYF. The chain is built from TRBV20-1 and TRBJ2-3; possibly TRBD2 for D (5 bases). The CDR3 is 15 residues long. Germline values: CDR1 DFQATT, CDR2 SNEGSKA (reference sequence). V lost 6 bases to trimming and J lost 1 base, with 17 bases between them.